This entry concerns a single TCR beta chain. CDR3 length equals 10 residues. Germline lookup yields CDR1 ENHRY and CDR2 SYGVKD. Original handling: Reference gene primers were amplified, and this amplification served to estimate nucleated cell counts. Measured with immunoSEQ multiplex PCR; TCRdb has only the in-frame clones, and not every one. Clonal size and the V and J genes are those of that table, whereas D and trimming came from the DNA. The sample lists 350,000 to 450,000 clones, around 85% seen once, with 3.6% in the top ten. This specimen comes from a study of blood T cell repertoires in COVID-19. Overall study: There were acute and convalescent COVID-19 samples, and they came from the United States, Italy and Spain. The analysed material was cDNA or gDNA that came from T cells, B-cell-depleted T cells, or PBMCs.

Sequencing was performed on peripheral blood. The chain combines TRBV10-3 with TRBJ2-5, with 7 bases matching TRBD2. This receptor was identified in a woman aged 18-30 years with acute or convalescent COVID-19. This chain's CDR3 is CHGTNETQYF. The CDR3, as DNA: TGTCACGGGACTAACGAGACCCAGTACTTC.